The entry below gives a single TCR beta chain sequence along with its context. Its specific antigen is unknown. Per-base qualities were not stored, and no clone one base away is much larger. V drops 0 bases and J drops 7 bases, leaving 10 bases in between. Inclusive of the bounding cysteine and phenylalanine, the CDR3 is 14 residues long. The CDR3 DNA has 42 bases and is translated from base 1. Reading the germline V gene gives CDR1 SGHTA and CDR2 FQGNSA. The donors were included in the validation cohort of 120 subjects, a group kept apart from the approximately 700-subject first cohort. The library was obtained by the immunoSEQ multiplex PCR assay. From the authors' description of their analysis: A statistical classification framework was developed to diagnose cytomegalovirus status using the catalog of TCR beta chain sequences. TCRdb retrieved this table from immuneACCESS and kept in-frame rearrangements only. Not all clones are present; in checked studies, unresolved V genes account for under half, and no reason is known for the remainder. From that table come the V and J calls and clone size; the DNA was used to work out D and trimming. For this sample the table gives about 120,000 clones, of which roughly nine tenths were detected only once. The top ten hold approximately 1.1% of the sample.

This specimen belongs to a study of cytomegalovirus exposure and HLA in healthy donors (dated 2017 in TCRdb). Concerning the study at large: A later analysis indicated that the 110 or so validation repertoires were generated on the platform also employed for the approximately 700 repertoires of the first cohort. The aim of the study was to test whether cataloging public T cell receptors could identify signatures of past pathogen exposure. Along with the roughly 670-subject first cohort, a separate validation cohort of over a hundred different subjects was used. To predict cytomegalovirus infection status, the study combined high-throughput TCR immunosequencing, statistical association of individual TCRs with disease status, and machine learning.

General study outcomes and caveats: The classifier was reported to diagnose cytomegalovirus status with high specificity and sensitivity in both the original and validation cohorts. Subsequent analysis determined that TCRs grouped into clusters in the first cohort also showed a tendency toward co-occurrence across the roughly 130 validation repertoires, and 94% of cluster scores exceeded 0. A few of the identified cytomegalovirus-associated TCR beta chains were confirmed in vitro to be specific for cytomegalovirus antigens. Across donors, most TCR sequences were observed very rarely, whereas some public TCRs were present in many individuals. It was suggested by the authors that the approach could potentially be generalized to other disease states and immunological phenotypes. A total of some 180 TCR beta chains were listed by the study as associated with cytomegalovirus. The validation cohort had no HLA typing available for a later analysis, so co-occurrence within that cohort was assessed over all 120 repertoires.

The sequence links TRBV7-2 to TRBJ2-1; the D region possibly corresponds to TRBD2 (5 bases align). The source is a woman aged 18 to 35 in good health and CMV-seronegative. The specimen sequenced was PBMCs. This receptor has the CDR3 CASSLAAGENEQFF. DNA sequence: TGTGCCAGCAGCTTAGCGGCCGGGGAGAATGAGCAGTTCTTC.